The source of this T cell receptor beta chain is a study of blood T cell repertoires in COVID-19 (dated by TCRdb to the early 2020s). Turning to the overall study: Samples covering the acute and convalescent phases of COVID-19 were provided by collaborators in the United States, Italy and Spain. The material from the prospective study consisted of cDNA or gDNA derived from T cells, B-cell-depleted T cells, or PBMCs. The dataset comprised deeply sampled blood TCRbeta repertoires from subjects exposed to, actively infected with, or recovered from COVID-19. The repertoires were released in a freely available public database intended as a resource for research on the immune response to SARS-CoV-2. Samples came from the ongoing ImmuneRACE study (first 160 participants) plus 1,254 subjects from 6 global collaborators. A de-identified subject ID, COVID-19 status, age in years and sex were almost always included in the sample metadata. HLA class I and class II types, where available, came from metadata supplied by the sample provider rather than from assay-based typing.

Whole blood was collected in K2EDTA tubes by collaborating institutions according to the institutions' own protocols. For TCRbeta analysis, collaborators shipped samples in one of three forms: frozen whole blood, isolated PBMCs, or DNA extracted from either of those sample types. Comment on this clone: Its antigen target is currently unknown. No base quality information exists; no much larger clone differs at one position.

The immunoSEQ Assay, a bias-controlled multiplex PCR, was used to amplify TCRbeta CDR3 regions from genomic DNA. On the authors' methods: The number of nucleated cells in each sample was estimated from the amplification of reference gene primers within the assay. Sequence reads were collapsed and filtered to measure the absolute abundance of every unique TCRbeta CDR3 rearrangement. Productive Simpson clonality was computed per sample as the square root of Simpson's diversity index over productive rearrangements. What TCRdb holds here is the immuneACCESS table cut down to in-frame rearrangements. Part of the clones is not present; checked against another copy, under half of the missing clones reflect an unresolved V gene, and the others are unexplained. V, J and clone size are those of that table, while D and trimming were read from the DNA. In this sample the table shows 15,000 to 20,000 clones, 80% of which occur a single time. More than 9.5% of the sample is taken by the ten largest.

The germline V gene provides CDR1 KGHSH and CDR2 LQKENI. V loses 3 bases, J loses 2 bases, and the germline ends lie 13 bases apart. The CDR3 goes from the cysteine to the phenylalanine over 16 residues. The retained sequence is limited to the CDR3, 48 bases, with the frame set at the first base. The investigation overall reported the following: The quantity of clinical and demographic metadata differed by source and by participant and was supplied without curation.

This sequence uses TRBV18 and TRBJ1-4; tentative D gene TRBD1, with 5 bases matching. Sequencing was done on a sample of peripheral blood. This receptor was identified in an elderly man with acute or convalescent COVID-19. The base sequence is TGTGCCAGCTCACCCGCTATCCCAGGGACTAATGAAAAACTGTTTTTT. The resulting protein is CASSPAIPGTNEKLFF.